Listed below are T cell receptor beta chains from one sample, sequenced in a study of blood T cell repertoires in COVID-19. Sequencing used immunoSEQ multiplex PCR; TCRdb keeps in-frame clones, though not all of them. The sample contains 250,000 or so clones, about 73% of which appear only once. Source material: peripheral blood. The origin of the receptors is a woman older than 75 with acute or convalescent COVID-19. The CDR3 runs from the conserved cysteine through the conserved F or W. The order of the fields is D gene, V gene, J gene, clone size, CDR3 DNA, CDR3 protein. A D gene is named only where the DNA matches it firmly. Rows may omit the clone size; those that give it use once, few, many or a size class.

d_gene: TRBD1
v_gene: TRBV19
j_gene: TRBJ1-2
abundance: .
CDR3nt: TGTGCCAGTAGCGGGGGACAGGCATCGAACTATGGCTACACCTTC
CDR3aa: CASSGGQASNYGYTF

d_gene: .
v_gene: TRBV19
j_gene: TRBJ1-6
abundance: .
CDR3nt: TGTGCCAGTAGGGAGAGATCCCTAGATTCACCCCTCCACTTT
CDR3aa: CASRERSLDSPLHF

d_gene: TRBD1
v_gene: TRBV11-3
j_gene: TRBJ2-7
abundance: .
CDR3nt: TGTGCCAGCAGCTTAGAGGCCGGGACAGGGAAAACCTACGAGCAGTACTTC
CDR3aa: CASSLEAGTGKTYEQYF

d_gene: .
v_gene: TRBV19
j_gene: TRBJ1-6
abundance: .
CDR3nt: TGTGCCAGTAGTACGGGACTTTATGGTTCACCCCTCCACTTT
CDR3aa: CASSTGLYGSPLHF

d_gene: TRBD1
v_gene: TRBV6-1
j_gene: TRBJ2-3
abundance: .
CDR3nt: TGTGCCAGCAGTGATACAACAGGGGTAGATACGCAGTATTTT
CDR3aa: CASSDTTGVDTQYF

d_gene: TRBD2
v_gene: TRBV27
j_gene: TRBJ2-5
abundance: .
CDR3nt: TGTGCCAGCAGATCCGGACTAGCGGGAGGGGAGTACTTC
CDR3aa: CASRSGLAGGEYF

d_gene: .
v_gene: TRBV2
j_gene: TRBJ1-1
abundance: .
CDR3nt: TGTGCCAGCAGTGCGAATAGTAACACTGAAGCTTTCTTT
CDR3aa: CASSANSNTEAFF

d_gene: TRBD1
v_gene: TRBV5-4
j_gene: TRBJ1-3
abundance: .
CDR3nt: TGTGCCAGCAGCCTGGACAGGGGTTTAGCTGGAAACACCATATATTTT
CDR3aa: CASSLDRGLAGNTIYF

d_gene: .
v_gene: TRBV19
j_gene: TRBJ2-1
abundance: .
CDR3nt: TGTGCCAGTAGTTCCCGACCCACGGGGTCCTACAATGAGCAGTTCTTC
CDR3aa: CASSSRPTGSYNEQFF

d_gene: .
v_gene: TRBV2
j_gene: TRBJ1-2
abundance: few
CDR3nt: TGTGCCAGTGGGCAGGGAGGCGGCTACACCTTC
CDR3aa: CASGQGGGYTF

d_gene: .
v_gene: TRBV19
j_gene: TRBJ1-2
abundance: .
CDR3nt: TGTGCCAGTAGCGGACAGTCCTATGGCTACACCTTC
CDR3aa: CASSGQSYGYTF

d_gene: TRBD1
v_gene: TRBV9
j_gene: TRBJ1-6
abundance: .
CDR3nt: TGTGCCAGCAGTCCAAATCCGGGACAGGAGATTTCACCCCTCCACTTT
CDR3aa: CASSPNPGQEISPLHF

d_gene: .
v_gene: TRBV18
j_gene: TRBJ2-5
abundance: .
CDR3nt: TGTGCCAGCTCATCTGACCCGGAGGTAGCGACCCAGTACTTC
CDR3aa: CASSSDPEVATQYF

d_gene: .
v_gene: TRBV10-1
j_gene: TRBJ2-2
abundance: .
CDR3nt: TGCGCCAGCAGCTATTACAGGGATCTGGGTCCCGGGGAGCTGTTTTTT
CDR3aa: CASSYYRDLGPGELFF

d_gene: TRBD1
v_gene: TRBV3-1/TRBV3-2
j_gene: TRBJ2-3
abundance: once
CDR3nt: TGTGCCAGCAGCCAGGGACAGGGGGCGCGGGATACGCAGTATTTT
CDR3aa: CASSQGQGARDTQYF

d_gene: .
v_gene: TRBV3-1/TRBV3-2
j_gene: TRBJ2-7
abundance: once
CDR3nt: TGTGCCAGCAGCCAAGGACTACTAACCTCCTACGAGCAGTACTTC
CDR3aa: CASSQGLLTSYEQYF

d_gene: .
v_gene: TRBV12-5
j_gene: TRBJ1-6
abundance: .
CDR3nt: TGTGCTAGTGGTTCCACAGCTGGTCCCCTCCACTTT
CDR3aa: CASGSTAGPLHF

d_gene: TRBD2
v_gene: TRBV6-2/TRBV6-3
j_gene: TRBJ2-2
abundance: .
CDR3nt: TGTGCCAGCAGTTACCCTTGGGGGAGGGATTATGCGAACACCGGGGAGCTGTTTTTT
CDR3aa: CASSYPWGRDYANTGELFF

d_gene: .
v_gene: TRBV27
j_gene: TRBJ1-2
abundance: .
CDR3nt: TGTGCCAGCAGGGCGACAAGTAACTATGGCTACACCTTC
CDR3aa: CASRATSNYGYTF

d_gene: TRBD2
v_gene: TRBV5-1
j_gene: TRBJ2-3
abundance: .
CDR3nt: TGCGCCAGCAGCTTGGCCCTTCTAGCGGGAGGAGCTAGCACAGATACGCAGTATTTT
CDR3aa: CASSLALLAGGASTDTQYF

d_gene: .
v_gene: TRBV7-2
j_gene: TRBJ2-3
abundance: few
CDR3nt: TGTGCCAGCAGCTTAGTTGGTAGGGGGGATACGCAGTATTTT
CDR3aa: CASSLVGRGDTQYF

d_gene: .
v_gene: TRBV7-9
j_gene: TRBJ2-2
abundance: .
CDR3nt: TGTGCCAGCAGCCGCGCGGGAAACACCGGGGAGCTGTTTTTT
CDR3aa: CASSRAGNTGELFF

d_gene: .
v_gene: TRBV10-3
j_gene: TRBJ1-1
abundance: .
CDR3nt: TGTGCCATCAGTGAGTCTCAGATGGAAGCTTTCTTT
CDR3aa: CAISESQMEAFF

d_gene: .
v_gene: TRBV5-1
j_gene: TRBJ1-5
abundance: .
CDR3nt: TGCGCCAGCAGCTTGGAGGGGGGGATCCATCAGCCCCAGCATTTT
CDR3aa: CASSLEGGIHQPQHF

d_gene: TRBD1
v_gene: TRBV7-9
j_gene: TRBJ1-1
abundance: .
CDR3nt: TGTGCCAGCAGCTTACCCCGGACAGGGAACACTGAAGCTTTCTTT
CDR3aa: CASSLPRTGNTEAFF

d_gene: TRBD2
v_gene: TRBV12-3/TRBV12-4
j_gene: TRBJ2-2
abundance: .
CDR3nt: TGTGCCAGCAGGGCTAGCGGGGCCGGGGAGCTGTTTTTT
CDR3aa: CASRASGAGELFF

d_gene: .
v_gene: TRBV2
j_gene: TRBJ1-5
abundance: .
CDR3nt: TGTGCCAGCAGTCAGGACAGCACCAATCAGCCCCAGCATTTT
CDR3aa: CASSQDSTNQPQHF

d_gene: TRBD1
v_gene: TRBV18
j_gene: TRBJ1-2
abundance: .
CDR3nt: TGTGCCAGCTCACTTCAGGCGGGACAGCTTTTAGCTAACTATGGCTACACCTTC
CDR3aa: CASSLQAGQLLANYGYTF

d_gene: .
v_gene: TRBV7-8
j_gene: TRBJ1-2
abundance: .
CDR3nt: TGTGCCAGCATCAATACAGGGTCCTCCGTTGGGAAAAATGGCTACACCTTC
CDR3aa: CASINTGSSVGKNGYTF

d_gene: TRBD2
v_gene: TRBV6-6
j_gene: TRBJ2-7
abundance: .
CDR3nt: TGTGCCAGCAGCGAGGCTAGCGGTTATGCTCGGCACGAGCAGTACTTC
CDR3aa: CASSEASGYARHEQYF

d_gene: .
v_gene: TRBV3-1/TRBV3-2
j_gene: TRBJ2-2
abundance: .
CDR3nt: TGTGCCAGCAGCCCCCGGGGTCCCCGCACCGGGGAGCTGTTTTTT
CDR3aa: CASSPRGPRTGELFF

d_gene: .
v_gene: TRBV6-1
j_gene: TRBJ2-5
abundance: few
CDR3nt: TGTGCCAGCAGTGAAGGGACACTCAATTCTAGAGAGACCCAGTACTTC
CDR3aa: CASSEGTLNSRETQYF

d_gene: .
v_gene: TRBV19
j_gene: TRBJ1-1
abundance: .
CDR3nt: TGTGCCAGTAGTAGAGTTATGAACACTGAAGCTTTCTTT
CDR3aa: CASSRVMNTEAFF

d_gene: TRBD1
v_gene: TRBV30
j_gene: TRBJ2-7
abundance: .
CDR3nt: TGTGCCTGGAGTGTAGGGACAGGGGGAATCTACGAGCAGTACTTC
CDR3aa: CAWSVGTGGIYEQYF

d_gene: .
v_gene: TRBV10-1
j_gene: TRBJ2-4
abundance: .
CDR3nt: TGCGCCAGCAGTGAGCAAGGGGCTGGGACCAAAAACATTCAGTACTTC
CDR3aa: CASSEQGAGTKNIQYF